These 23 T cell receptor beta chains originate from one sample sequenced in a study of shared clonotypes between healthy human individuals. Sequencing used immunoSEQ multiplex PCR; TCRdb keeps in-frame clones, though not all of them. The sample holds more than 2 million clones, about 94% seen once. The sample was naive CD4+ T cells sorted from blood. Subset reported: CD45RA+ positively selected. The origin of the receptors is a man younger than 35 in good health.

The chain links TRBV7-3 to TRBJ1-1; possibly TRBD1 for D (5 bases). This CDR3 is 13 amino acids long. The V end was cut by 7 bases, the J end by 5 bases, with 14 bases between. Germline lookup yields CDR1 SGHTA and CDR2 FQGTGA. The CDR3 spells CASTIGAGTEAFF. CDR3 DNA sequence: TGTGCCAGCACCATCGGGGCGGGAACTGAAGCTTTCTTT.

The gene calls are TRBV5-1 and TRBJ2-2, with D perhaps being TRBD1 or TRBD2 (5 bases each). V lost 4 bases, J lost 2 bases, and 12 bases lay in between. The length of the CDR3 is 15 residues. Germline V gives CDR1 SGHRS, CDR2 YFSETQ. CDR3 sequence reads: CASSVSGTNTGELFF. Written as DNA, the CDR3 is TGCGCCAGCAGCGTATCCGGGACCAACACCGGGGAGCTGTTTTTT.

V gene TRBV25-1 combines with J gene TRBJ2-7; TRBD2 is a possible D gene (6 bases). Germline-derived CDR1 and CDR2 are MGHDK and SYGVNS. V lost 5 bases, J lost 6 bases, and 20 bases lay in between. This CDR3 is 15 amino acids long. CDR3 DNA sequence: TGTGCCAGCAGTAACTTTGGGCTCGGGAGCCCCGAGCAGTACTTC. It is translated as CASSNFGLGSPEQYF.

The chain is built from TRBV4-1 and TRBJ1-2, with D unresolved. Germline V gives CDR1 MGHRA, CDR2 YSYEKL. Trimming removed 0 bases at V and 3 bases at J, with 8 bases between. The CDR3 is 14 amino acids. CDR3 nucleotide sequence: TGCGCCAGCAGCCAAGATAGGATAGACTATGGCTACACCTTC. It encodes CASSQDRIDYGYTF.

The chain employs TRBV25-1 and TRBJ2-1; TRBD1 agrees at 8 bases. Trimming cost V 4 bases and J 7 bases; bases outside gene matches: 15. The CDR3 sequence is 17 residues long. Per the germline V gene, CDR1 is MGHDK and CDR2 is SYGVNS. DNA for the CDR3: TGTGCCAGCAGTGGACAGGGGCCCCTCTCAGGGGGGAATGAGCAGTTCTTC. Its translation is CASSGQGPLSGGNEQFF. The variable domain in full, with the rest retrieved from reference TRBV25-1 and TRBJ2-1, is EADIYQTPRYLVIGTGKKITLECSQTMGHDKMYWYQQDPGMELHLIHYSYGVNSTEKGDLSSESTVSRIRTEHFPLTLESARPSHTSQYLCASSGQGPLSGGNEQFFGPGTRLTVL.

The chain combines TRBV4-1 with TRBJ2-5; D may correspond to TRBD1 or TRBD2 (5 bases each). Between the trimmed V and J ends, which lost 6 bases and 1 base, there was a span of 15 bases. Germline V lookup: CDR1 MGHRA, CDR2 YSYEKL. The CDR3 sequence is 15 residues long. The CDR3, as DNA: TGCGCCAGCAGACCCTTGGGGGTTGGCCAAGAGACCCAGTACTTC. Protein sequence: CASRPLGVGQETQYF.

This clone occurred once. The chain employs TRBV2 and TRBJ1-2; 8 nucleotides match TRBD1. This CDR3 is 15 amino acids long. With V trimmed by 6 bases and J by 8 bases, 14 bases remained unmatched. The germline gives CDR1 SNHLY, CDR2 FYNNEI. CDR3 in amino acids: CASSSISGGALGYTF. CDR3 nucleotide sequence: TGTGCCAGCAGCTCGATCTCAGGGGGCGCATTAGGCTACACCTTC.

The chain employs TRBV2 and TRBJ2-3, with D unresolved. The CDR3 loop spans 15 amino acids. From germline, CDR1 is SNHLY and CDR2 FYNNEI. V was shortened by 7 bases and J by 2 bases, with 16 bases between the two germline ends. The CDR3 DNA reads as TGTGCCAGCAAGATCGGCCAGCGAAACACAGATACGCAGTATTTT. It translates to CASKIGQRNTDTQYF.

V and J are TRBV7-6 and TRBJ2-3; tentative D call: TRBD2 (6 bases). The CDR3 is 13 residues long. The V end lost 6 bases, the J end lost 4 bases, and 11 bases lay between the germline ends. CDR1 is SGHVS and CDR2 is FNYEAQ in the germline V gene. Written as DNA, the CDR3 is TGTGCCAGCAGACGGCTAGCGCCAGATACGCAGTATTTT. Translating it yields CASRRLAPDTQYF.

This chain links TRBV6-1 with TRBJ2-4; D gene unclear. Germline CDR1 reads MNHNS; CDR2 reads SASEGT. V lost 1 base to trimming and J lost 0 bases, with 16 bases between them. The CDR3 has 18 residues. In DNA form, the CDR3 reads TGTGCCAGCAGTGAAGATATGGGGTCAGGCCTAGCCAAAAACATTCAGTACTTC. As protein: CASSEDMGSGLAKNIQYF.

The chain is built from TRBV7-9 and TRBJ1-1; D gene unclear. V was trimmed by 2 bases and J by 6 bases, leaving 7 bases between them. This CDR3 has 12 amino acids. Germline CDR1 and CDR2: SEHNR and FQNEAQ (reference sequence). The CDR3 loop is CASSLREAEAFF. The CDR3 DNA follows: TGTGCCAGCAGCTTACGGGAGGCTGAAGCTTTCTTT.

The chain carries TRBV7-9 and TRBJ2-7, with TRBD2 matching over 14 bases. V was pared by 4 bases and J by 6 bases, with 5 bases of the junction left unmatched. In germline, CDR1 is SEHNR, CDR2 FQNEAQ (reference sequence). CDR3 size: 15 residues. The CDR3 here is CASSSLGLAGGEQYF. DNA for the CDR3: TGTGCCAGCAGCTCCCTCGGACTAGCGGGAGGCGAGCAGTACTTC. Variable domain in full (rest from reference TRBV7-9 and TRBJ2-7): DTGVSQNPRHKITKRGQNVTFRCDPISEHNRLYWYRQTLGQGPEFLTYFQNEAQLEKSRLLSDRFSAERPKGSFSTLEIQRTEQGDSAMYLCASSSLGLAGGEQYFGPGTRLTVT.

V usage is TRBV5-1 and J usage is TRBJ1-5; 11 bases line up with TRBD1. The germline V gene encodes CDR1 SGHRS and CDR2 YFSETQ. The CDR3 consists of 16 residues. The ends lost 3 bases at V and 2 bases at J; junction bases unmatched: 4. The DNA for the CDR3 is TGCGCCAGCAGCTCACCGGGACAGGGGGGCAATCAGCCCCAGCATTTT. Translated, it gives CASSSPGQGGNQPQHF.

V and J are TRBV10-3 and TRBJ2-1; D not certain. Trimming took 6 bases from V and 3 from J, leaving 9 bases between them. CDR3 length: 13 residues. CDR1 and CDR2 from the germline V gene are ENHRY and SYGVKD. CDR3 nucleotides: TGTGCCATCAGCTCTGGGGTCTACAATGAGCAGTTCTTC. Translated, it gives CAISSGVYNEQFF.

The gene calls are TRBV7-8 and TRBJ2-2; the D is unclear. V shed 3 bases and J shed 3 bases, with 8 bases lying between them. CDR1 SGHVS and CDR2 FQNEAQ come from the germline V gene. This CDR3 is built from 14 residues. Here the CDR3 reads CASSLVQYTGELFF. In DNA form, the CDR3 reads TGTGCCAGCAGCTTGGTACAGTACACCGGGGAGCTGTTTTTT.

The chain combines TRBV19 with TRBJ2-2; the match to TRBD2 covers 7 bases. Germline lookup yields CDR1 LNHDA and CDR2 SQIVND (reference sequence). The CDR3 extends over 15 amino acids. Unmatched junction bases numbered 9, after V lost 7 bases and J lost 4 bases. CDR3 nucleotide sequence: TGTGCCAGTATGAGGCGGGAGTCGATCACCGGGGAGCTGTTTTTT. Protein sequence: CASMRRESITGELFF.

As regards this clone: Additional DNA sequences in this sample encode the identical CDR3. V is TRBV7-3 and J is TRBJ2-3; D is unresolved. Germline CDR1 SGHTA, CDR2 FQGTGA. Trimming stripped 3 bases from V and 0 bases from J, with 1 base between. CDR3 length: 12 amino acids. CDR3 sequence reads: CASSFSTDTQYF. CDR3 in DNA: TGTGCCAGCAGCTTCAGCACAGATACGCAGTATTTT.

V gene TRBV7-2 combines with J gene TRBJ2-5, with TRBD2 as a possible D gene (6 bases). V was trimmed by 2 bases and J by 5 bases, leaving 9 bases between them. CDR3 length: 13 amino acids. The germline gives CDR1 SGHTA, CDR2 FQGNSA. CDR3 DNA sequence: TGTGCCAGCAGCTTAACTAGCAGGGAGACCCAGTACTTC. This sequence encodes CASSLTSRETQYF.

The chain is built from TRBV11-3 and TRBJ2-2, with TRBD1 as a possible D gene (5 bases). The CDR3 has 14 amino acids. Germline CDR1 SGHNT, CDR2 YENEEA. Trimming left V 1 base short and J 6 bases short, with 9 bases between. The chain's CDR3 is CASSLASGSGELFF. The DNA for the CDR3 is TGTGCCAGCAGCTTAGCCTCAGGGTCCGGGGAGCTGTTTTTT.

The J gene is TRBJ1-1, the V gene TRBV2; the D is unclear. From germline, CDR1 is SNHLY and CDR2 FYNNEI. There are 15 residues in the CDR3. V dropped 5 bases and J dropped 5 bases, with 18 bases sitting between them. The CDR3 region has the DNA TGTGCCAGCAGTTACCAAGGGCCGGATAAGACTGAAGCTTTCTTT. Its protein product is CASSYQGPDKTEAFF.

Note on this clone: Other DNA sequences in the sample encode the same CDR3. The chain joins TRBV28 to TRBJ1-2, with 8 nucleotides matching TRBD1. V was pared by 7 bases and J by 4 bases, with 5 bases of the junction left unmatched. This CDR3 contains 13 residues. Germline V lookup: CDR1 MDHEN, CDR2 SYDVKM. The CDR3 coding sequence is TGTGCCAGCACCAGGGGGCAGGGCTATGGCTACACCTTC. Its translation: CASTRGQGYGYTF.

CDR3 residues: CASSVEEGPSYEQYF. CDR3 nucleotides: TGTGCCAGCAGCGTCGAAGAGGGGCCCTCCTACGAGCAGTACTTC. The rearrangement links TRBV9 to TRBJ2-7; D is perhaps TRBD1 or TRBD2 (5 bases each). CDR3 length: 15 amino acids. Germline V gives CDR1 SGDLS, CDR2 YYNGEE. Trimming cost V 2 bases and J 0 bases, with 12 bases left between them.

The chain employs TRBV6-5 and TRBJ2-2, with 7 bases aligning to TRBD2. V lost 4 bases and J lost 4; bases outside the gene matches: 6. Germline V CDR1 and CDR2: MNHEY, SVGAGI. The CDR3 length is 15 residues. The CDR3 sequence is CASSSGGSGTGELFF. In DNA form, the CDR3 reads TGTGCCAGCAGTTCAGGCGGGAGCGGCACCGGGGAGCTGTTTTTT.